These T cell receptor beta chains were read from a single sample in a study of CD8 T cells in ankylosing spondylitis. TCRdb passed the 5' RACE reads through MiXCR, listing each CDR3 protein once. The sample carries about 460,000 distinct CDR3 sequences, roughly 5.2% recorded once. The material sequenced was blood, either unsorted or a sorted T cell fraction (not recorded which). The source is a male donor with ankylosing spondylitis. The CDR3 runs from the conserved cysteine through the conserved F or W. A D gene is named only where the DNA matches it firmly. The listing skips clone size in some rows; elsewhere it reads once, few, many or a size class.

V	size	D	J	DNA	CDR3
TRBV28	many	TRBD1	TRBJ2-7	TGTGCCAGCAGCCACCAGGCGGGGACAGGTAGATACGAGCAGTACTTC	CASSHQAGTGRYEQYF
TRBV7-2	few	TRBD2	TRBJ2-1	TGTGCCAGCAGCTTAGGACTAGCGGGGGGGAGAGGCGTGCAGTTCTTC	CASSLGLAGGRGVQFF
TRBV28	many	.	TRBJ2-3	TGTGCCAGCCCACCCACAACCCTGACTGCGATTAGCACAGATACGCAGTATTTT	CASPPTTLTAISTDTQYF
TRBV7-8	few	.	TRBJ2-6	TGTGCCAGCAGCCCTCTAGTAGGCTCTGGGGCCAACGTCCTGACTTTC	CASSPLVGSGANVLTF
TRBV5-1	few	.	TRBJ2-2	TGCGCCAGCAGCCCCTGGAGGCCGAACACCGGGGAGCTGTTTTTT	CASSPWRPNTGELFF
TRBV28	many	TRBD1	TRBJ2-7	TGTGCCAGCAGTCCCGACAGGGGGCGATCCTACGAGCAGTACTTC	CASSPDRGRSYEQYF
TRBV6-2/TRBV6-3	many	.	TRBJ1-5	TGTGCCAGCAACACAGGGAATAGCAATCAGCCCCAGCATTTT	CASNTGNSNQPQHF
TRBV7-2	few	.	TRBJ2-5	TGTGCCAGCAATCGTGGGGGCCCCTACCAAGAGACCCAGTACTTC	CASNRGGPYQETQYF
TRBV20-1	many	TRBD2	TRBJ2-1	TGCAGTGCTTCTAGCGGGGGGCCTATAAATGAGCAGTTCTTC	CSASSGGPINEQFF
TRBV20-1	many	.	TRBJ2-1	TGCAGTGCTAGATGGACAAGCAATGAGCAGTTCTTC	CSARWTSNEQFF
TRBV29-1	many	.	TRBJ2-1	TGCAGCGTTGTAGAACAGGTCTCCTACAATGAGCAGTTCTTC	CSVVEQVSYNEQFF
TRBV10-3	many	TRBD2	TRBJ2-7	TGTGCCATCCAGCGGGAGTGGGGGAGGTACGAGCAGTACTTC	CAIQREWGRYEQYF
TRBV5-1	many	.	TRBJ2-5	TGCGCCAGCAGCTTGGCAGGGGTTAGTGGAGAGACCCAGTACTTC	CASSLAGVSGETQYF
TRBV5-1	many	TRBD1	TRBJ2-7	TGCGCCAGCACTAGGGACAGGGACGAGCAGTACTTC	CASTRDRDEQYF
TRBV19	many	.	TRBJ2-5	TGTGCCAGTAGGGGAATAGCGGAACTAGTGGAGACCCAGTACTTC	CASRGIAELVETQYF
TRBV20-1	many	TRBD2	TRBJ2-5	TGCAGGGGAGGGATCGGGGAGACCCAGTACTTC	CRGGIGETQYF
TRBV6-5	many	.	TRBJ1-1	TGTGCCAGCAGTTACGGGGGGGGCTTGATGAACACTGAAGCTTTCTTT	CASSYGGGLMNTEAFF
TRBV7-2	many	.	TRBJ1-2	TGTGCCAGCAGCTTAGGGGAAGGGGGGAACTATGGCTACACCTTC	CASSLGEGGNYGYTF
TRBV20-1	many	.	TRBJ2-1	TGCAGTGCTAGGGTGACTAGTTATGAGCAGTTCTTC	CSARVTSYEQFF
TRBV9	few	TRBD2	TRBJ2-5	TGTGCCAGCAGCGTAGGACTAGCGGGGACCCAGTACTTC	CASSVGLAGTQYF
TRBV5-1	many	.	TRBJ2-7	TGCGCCAGCAGCTTGGGTGCAGGGGCATTCTACGAGCAGTACTTC	CASSLGAGAFYEQYF
TRBV7-2	many	TRBD1	TRBJ2-7	TGTGCCAGCAGCTTACGAGGACAGGGGACGAGCTCCTACGAGCAGTACTTC	CASSLRGQGTSSYEQYF
TRBV12-3/TRBV12-4	many	.	TRBJ1-1	TGTGCCAGCGCGAGACAGGAGAGGACTGAAGCTTTCTTT	CASARQERTEAFF
TRBV11-1	many	.	TRBJ2-5	TGTGCCAGCAGCTTAGTAGGGTCAGAGACCCAGTACTTC	CASSLVGSETQYF
TRBV18	many	TRBD1	TRBJ2-1	TGTGCCAGCTCACCATTCCCACAGGGGGGATACAATGAGCAGTTCTTC	CASSPFPQGGYNEQFF
TRBV27	many	.	TRBJ2-7	TGTGCCAGCAGTTTATCTAGCGGGACAGTCTACGAGCAGTACTTC	CASSLSSGTVYEQYF
TRBV29-1	many	.	TRBJ2-1	TGCAGCGTTGAGGGTAGCGGAGCCTACAATGAGCAGTTCTTC	CSVEGSGAYNEQFF
TRBV27	many	TRBD2	TRBJ2-7	TGTGCCAGCAACTACCCGGGACTAGCGGTGTGTGAGCAGTACTTC	CASNYPGLAVCEQYF
TRBV20-1	many	.	TRBJ2-7	TGCAGTGCTCCTGACAGACGGGGCTCCTACGAGCAGTACTTC	CSAPDRRGSYEQYF
TRBV20-1	many	TRBD2	TRBJ2-3	TGCAGTGCTAGAGATCGGATAGCGGGAGATACGCAGTATTTT	CSARDRIAGDTQYF
TRBV20-1	few	.	TRBJ2-3	TGCAGTGCTAGAGATCCGGGGGGCAGGATTAGCACAGATACGCAGTATTTT	CSARDPGGRISTDTQYF
TRBV5-1	many	TRBD2	TRBJ2-7	TGCGCCAGCAGCCCGGCGGGGACTAGAATCACCTACGAGCAGTACTTC	CASSPAGTRITYEQYF
TRBV6-1	many	TRBD2	TRBJ2-3	TGTGCCAGCAGCCATCCTGGCGGGAGCATCACAGATACGCAGTATTTT	CASSHPGGSITDTQYF
TRBV12-3/TRBV12-4	many	.	TRBJ2-5	TGTGCCAGCAGTCGGGGCCAGCTTGGAGAGACCCAGTACTTC	CASSRGQLGETQYF
TRBV7-9	few	.	TRBJ1-3	TGTGCCAGCAGCCCCGGACATACCTCTGGAAACACCATATATTTT	CASSPGHTSGNTIYF
TRBV7-2	many	.	TRBJ2-3	TGTGCCAGCAGCTTCGTGGGGCCCACAGATACGCAGTATTTT	CASSFVGPTDTQYF
TRBV7-2	.	.	TRBJ2-3	TGTGCCAGCAGCCACTCCCTCCGGGGGAGCCGCACAGATACGCAGTATTTT	CASSHSLRGSRTDTQYF
TRBV12-3/TRBV12-4	many	.	TRBJ1-2	TGTGCCAGCACCCTCCGGGAGAACTATGGCTACACCTTC	CASTLRENYGYTF
TRBV6-5	many	.	TRBJ1-1	TGTGCCAGCTCGGTGAGGATGGCATGGGGCACTGAAGCTTTCTTT	CASSVRMAWGTEAFF
TRBV20-1	many	TRBD2	TRBJ2-5	TGCAGTGCTATCCTGACTAGCGGGAGGGCAAAGACCCAGTACTTC	CSAILTSGRAKTQYF
TRBV20-1	many	.	TRBJ1-1	TGCAGTGCTAGAGCTCTCACTGAAGCTTTCTTT	CSARALTEAFF
TRBV15	many	.	TRBJ2-5	TGTGCCACCAGCAGATACTCCGGGACTCCCAGGGAGACCCAGTACTTC	CATSRYSGTPRETQYF
TRBV6-5	many	.	TRBJ1-5	TGTGCCAGCGGTTCACAGAATTTCAATCAGCCCCAGCATTTT	CASGSQNFNQPQHF
TRBV20-1	few	.	TRBJ2-5	TGCAGTGCTAGAGGATTAAGGTCCGAAGGGACCCAGTACTTC	CSARGLRSEGTQYF
TRBV9	few	TRBD2	TRBJ2-1	TGTGCCAGCACCCCCGGGGCGGGGGGCACGAAAAAGGAGTTCTTC	CASTPGAGGTKKEFF
TRBV20-1	few	.	TRBJ2-3	TGCAGTGCTAGAGATAGGCGGGACTCTTCCGCAGATACGCAGTATTTT	CSARDRRDSSADTQYF
TRBV7-2	many	.	TRBJ2-1	TGTGCCAGCAGCTTAGCTAGCGTTTCCCCCTACAATGAGCAGTTCTTC	CASSLASVSPYNEQFF
TRBV20-1	many	.	TRBJ1-2	TGCAGTGCTTGGAGGTTTACCAATGGCTACACCTTC	CSAWRFTNGYTF
TRBV20-1	many	TRBD1	TRBJ1-2	TGCAGTGCTAGACCGGACAGGGGATATGGCTACACCTTC	CSARPDRGYGYTF